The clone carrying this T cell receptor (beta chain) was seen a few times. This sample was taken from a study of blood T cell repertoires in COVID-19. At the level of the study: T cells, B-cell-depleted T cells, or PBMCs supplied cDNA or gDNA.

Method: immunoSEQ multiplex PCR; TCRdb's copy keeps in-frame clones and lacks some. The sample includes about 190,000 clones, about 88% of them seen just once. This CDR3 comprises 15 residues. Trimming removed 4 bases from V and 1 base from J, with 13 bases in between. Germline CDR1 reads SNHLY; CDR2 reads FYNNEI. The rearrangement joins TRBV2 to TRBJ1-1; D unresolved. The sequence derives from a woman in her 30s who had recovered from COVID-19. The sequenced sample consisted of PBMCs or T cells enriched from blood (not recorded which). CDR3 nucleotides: TGTGCCAGCAGTGCGATGAGGAGGCGGAACACTGAAGCTTTCTTT. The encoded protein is CASSAMRRRNTEAFF.